One sample yielded the 10 T cell receptor beta chains listed below, sequenced in a study of T cell changes during pregnancy in multiple sclerosis. Clones were read by immunoSEQ multiplex PCR, and TCRdb kept only the in-frame ones, dropping some. Among some 41,000 clones, under 95% were seen once, and the ten largest hold approximately 1.4%. Sequencing was carried out using PBMCs (not recorded whether the cells were cultured). The source of these receptors is a female donor with multiple sclerosis, enrolled in a pregnancy study.

The CDR3 DNA reads as TGCGCCAGCAGCTTGGAAGGTCTATCTGGCTACACCTTC. This encodes CASSLEGLSGYTF. J is TRBJ1-2 and V is TRBV5-1; no reliable D call. Germline values: CDR1 SGHRS, CDR2 YFSETQ. This CDR3 comprises 13 residues. Between the trimmed V and J ends, which lost 0 bases and 7 bases, there was a span of 10 bases.

The rearrangement links TRBV6-5 to TRBJ1-1; D remains ambiguous. Germline assignment: CDR1 MNHEY and CDR2 SVGAGI. The CDR3 runs 13 residues. Trimming cost V 6 bases and J 0 bases, with 8 bases left between them. The CDR3 DNA is TGTGCCAGCAGCCTGACGGTGAACACTGAAGCTTTCTTT. It yields the protein CASSLTVNTEAFF.

V gene TRBV7-2 combines with J gene TRBJ2-3, with D uncertain. The CDR3 covers 14 residues. V lost 5 bases and J 0 bases, leaving 9 bases between the germline ends. Germline values: CDR1 SGHTA, CDR2 FQGNSA. CDR3 region: CASSPGSSTDTQYF. CDR3 coding DNA: TGTGCCAGCAGCCCCGGATCTAGCACAGATACGCAGTATTTT.

The V and J genes are TRBV6-1 and TRBJ2-7; the D gene is possibly TRBD1 (5 bases). Trimming shortened V by 5 bases and J by 4 bases, and 12 bases separated the two germline ends. Per germline, CDR1 MNHNS and CDR2 SASEGT. The CDR3 covers 13 residues. DNA of the CDR3: TGTGCCAGCAGTATTGACAGAGCTTACGAGCAGTACTTC. Translated, it gives CASSIDRAYEQYF.

The V call is TRBV7-2, the J call TRBJ1-4, with D possibly matching TRBD1 (6 bases). CDR1 is SGHTA, CDR2 FQGNSA, per germline. Trimming took off 0 bases at V and 8 bases at J, with 10 bases between the two ends. The CDR3 consists of 14 residues. CDR3 nucleotides: TGTGCCAGCAGCTTAGCAGGGGGTGGAGAAAAACTGTTTTTT. Protein: CASSLAGGGEKLFF.

The chain links TRBV5-4 to TRBJ2-1; 12 positions agree with TRBD2. Germline CDR1 and CDR2: SGHNT and YYREEE (reference sequence). Losses at the gene ends were 10 bases for V and 0 bases for J; bases not matched to a gene: 8. This CDR3 comprises 16 residues. In nucleotides, the CDR3 is TGTGCCTATGGACTAGCGGGACCCGACTCCTACAATGAGCAGTTCTTC. Encoded protein: CAYGLAGPDSYNEQFF. Filled out from reference TRBV5-4 and TRBJ2-1, the complete variable domain reads ETGVTQSPTHLIKTRGQQVTLRCSSQSGHNTVSWYQQALGQGPQFIFQYYREEENGRGNFPPRFSGLQFPNYSSELNVNALELDDSALYLCAYGLAGPDSYNEQFFGPGTRLTVL.

This clone occurred once. The gene calls are TRBV13 and TRBJ2-4, with D perhaps being TRBD1 or TRBD2 (6 bases each). The CDR3 sequence is 16 residues long. Trimming pared 2 bases from V and 9 bases from J, leaving 20 bases between. CDR1 PRHDT and CDR2 FYEKMQ come from the germline V gene (reference sequence). CDR3 loop: CASSLRGDNPGGIQYF. The CDR3 DNA reads as TGTGCCAGCAGCTTAAGGGGGGACAACCCTGGCGGCATTCAGTACTTC.

The chain couples TRBV30 to TRBJ1-1; 11 bases are a match to TRBD1. V lost 2 bases to trimming and J lost 10 bases; unmatched junction nucleotides: 18. The CDR3 covers 17 residues. The germline CDR1 and CDR2 sequences are GTSNPN and SVGIG (reference sequence). The CDR3 reads CAWSKKWTGGTRVRAFF. As DNA, the CDR3 is TGTGCCTGGAGTAAAAAATGGACAGGGGGCACCAGGGTCCGAGCTTTCTTT. Drawing the rest from reference TRBV30 and TRBJ1-1, the complete variable domain is SQTIHQWPATLVQPVGSPLSLECTVEGTSNPNLYWYRQAAGRGLQLLFYSVGIGQISSEVPQNLSASRPQDRQFILSSKKLLLSDSGFYLCAWSKKWTGGTRVRAFFGQGTRLTVV.

The chain is built from TRBV30 and TRBJ2-6; 8 bases map to TRBD2. J gave up 8 bases and V 0 bases, and 3 bases lay outside the gene matches. The germline V gene has CDR1 GTSNPN and CDR2 SVGIG (reference sequence). The CDR3 sequence is 14 residues long. The CDR3 bases are TGTGCCTGGAGTGTACGGGGGGGGACCAACGTCCTGACTTTC. Encoded protein: CAWSVRGGTNVLTF.

Only a few counts were recorded for this clone. V gene TRBV28 combines with J gene TRBJ2-7, with 9 bases fitting TRBD1. The CDR3 length is 15 residues. Unmatched junction bases numbered 9, after V lost 6 bases and J lost 3 bases. Germline V CDR1 and CDR2: MDHEN, SYDVKM. CDR3 in amino acids: CASSRDGTGNYEQYF. As DNA, the CDR3 is TGTGCCAGCAGCCGGGACGGGACAGGGAACTACGAGCAGTACTTC.